A selection of T cell receptor beta chains follows, all from one sample in a study of breast tumors, draining lymph nodes, adjacent tissues. TCRdb re-called the multiplex PCR reads with MiXCR, one entry per CDR3 protein. The repertoire has around 230,000 distinct CDR3 sequences, 30% to 35% of them found once; the top ten carry under 4.5%. The sample consisted of axillary lymph node tissue. The receptor source for this set is a female donor with breast cancer. Some clones in this sample may be carry-over from other donors' samples. CDR3s include the opening cysteine and the closing phenylalanine or tryptophan. D genes are given only for firm matches. Clone size is shown for a subset of rows, as once, few, many or a class of expanded clone.

j_call: TRBJ2-7
v_call: TRBV20-1
d_call: TRBD2
clone_size: many
cdr3_nt: TGCAGTGCTAAACTAGCGGGAGCGGTAACCTCCTACGAGCAGTACTTC
cdr3_aa: CSAKLAGAVTSYEQYF

j_call: TRBJ2-6
v_call: TRBV12-3/TRBV12-4
d_call: TRBD1
clone_size: many
cdr3_nt: TGTGCCAGCAGCCCTGAAGATACGACAGGGTTCGGGGCCAACGTCCTGACTTTC
cdr3_aa: CASSPEDTTGFGANVLTF

j_call: TRBJ2-7
v_call: TRBV3-1
d_call: -
clone_size: many
cdr3_nt: TGTGCCAGCAGCCAAGATGGGGGGACATTCTACGAGCAGTACTTC
cdr3_aa: CASSQDGGTFYEQYF

j_call: TRBJ2-4
v_call: TRBV5-6
d_call: -
clone_size: few
cdr3_nt: TGTGCCAGCAGCTTGACTGGGCCCAAAAACATTCAGTACTTC
cdr3_aa: CASSLTGPKNIQYF

j_call: TRBJ1-6
v_call: TRBV7-3
d_call: -
clone_size: -
cdr3_nt: TGTGCCAGCAGCTTAATTCGGGGAAGTCGTTCACCCCTCCACTTT
cdr3_aa: CASSLIRGSRSPLHF

j_call: TRBJ2-1
v_call: TRBV29-1
d_call: -
clone_size: many
cdr3_nt: TGCAGCGTTGGCGAAGTAGGGCAGTTCTTC
cdr3_aa: CSVGEVGQFF

j_call: TRBJ1-5
v_call: TRBV10-3
d_call: TRBD1
clone_size: once
cdr3_nt: TGTGCCACTGGACAGGGCGTCAATCAGCCCCAGCATTTT
cdr3_aa: CATGQGVNQPQHF

j_call: TRBJ1-2
v_call: TRBV7-2
d_call: -
clone_size: many
cdr3_nt: TGTGCCAGCAGCTCCACGACAGGCTATGGCTACACCTTC
cdr3_aa: CASSSTTGYGYTF

j_call: TRBJ2-2
v_call: TRBV19
d_call: -
clone_size: many
cdr3_nt: TGTGCCAGTTGGGATGAGGGGTGGAATACCGGGGAGCTGTTTTTT
cdr3_aa: CASWDEGWNTGELFF

j_call: TRBJ2-7
v_call: TRBV6-1
d_call: TRBD2
clone_size: -
cdr3_nt: TGTGCCAGCAGGCCGGGGGGACTAGCGGGGGGCAACGAGCAGTACTTC
cdr3_aa: CASRPGGLAGGNEQYF

j_call: TRBJ1-2
v_call: TRBV19
d_call: -
clone_size: many
cdr3_nt: TGTGCCAGTAGTATATACAGGAACCCTAACTATGGCTACACCTTC
cdr3_aa: CASSIYRNPNYGYTF

j_call: TRBJ2-7
v_call: TRBV6-5
d_call: TRBD2
clone_size: many
cdr3_nt: TGTGCCAGCAGTCACTTTGCGGGAGGGCCCTACGAGCAGTACTTC
cdr3_aa: CASSHFAGGPYEQYF

j_call: TRBJ2-7
v_call: TRBV10-3
d_call: -
clone_size: many
cdr3_nt: TGTGCCATCAGTGAGTCCGGTCCAGGTTACGAGCAGTACTTC
cdr3_aa: CAISESGPGYEQYF

j_call: TRBJ2-5
v_call: TRBV3-1
d_call: TRBD2
clone_size: -
cdr3_nt: TGTGCCAGCAGCCAAGAATCCGGGAGGGCTTGCCAAGAGACCCAGTACTTC
cdr3_aa: CASSQESGRACQETQYF

j_call: TRBJ2-2
v_call: TRBV30
d_call: TRBD1
clone_size: -
cdr3_nt: TGTGCCTGGGGAGCCGGGACAGGGGGCACCGGGGAGCTGTTTTTT
cdr3_aa: CAWGAGTGGTGELFF

j_call: TRBJ2-2
v_call: TRBV5-4
d_call: TRBD2
clone_size: -
cdr3_nt: TGTGCCAGCAGCTTGGCCGGGGGGAGGGCCGCCGGGGAGCTGTTTTTT
cdr3_aa: CASSLAGGRAAGELFF

j_call: TRBJ2-7
v_call: TRBV2
d_call: TRBD2
clone_size: -
cdr3_nt: TGTGCCAGCGGGGGGACCGGGACAGACTTACTAGCGGGAGTGTCCGAGCAGTACTTC
cdr3_aa: CASGGTGTDLLAGVSEQYF